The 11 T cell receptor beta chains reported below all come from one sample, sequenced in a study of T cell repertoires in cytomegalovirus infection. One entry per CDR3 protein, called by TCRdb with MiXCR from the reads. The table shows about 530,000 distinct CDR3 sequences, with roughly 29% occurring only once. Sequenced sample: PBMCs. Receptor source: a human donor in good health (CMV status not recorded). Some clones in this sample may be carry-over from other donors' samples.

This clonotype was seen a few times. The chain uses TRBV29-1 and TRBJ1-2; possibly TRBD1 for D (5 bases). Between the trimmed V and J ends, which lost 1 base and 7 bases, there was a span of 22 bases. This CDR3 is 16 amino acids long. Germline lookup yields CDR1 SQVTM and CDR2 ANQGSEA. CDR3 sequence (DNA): TGCAGCGTTGAAGCGGGGGTCAGGGCGATGTCTGGTGGCTACACCTTC. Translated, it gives CSVEAGVRAMSGGYTF.

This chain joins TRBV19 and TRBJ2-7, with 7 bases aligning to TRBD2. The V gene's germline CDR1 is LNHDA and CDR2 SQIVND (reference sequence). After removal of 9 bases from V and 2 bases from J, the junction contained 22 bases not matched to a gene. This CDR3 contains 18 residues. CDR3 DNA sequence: TGTGCCAGCTCGAGACCGACCTCACTCGGACTAGAGACCTACGAGCAGTACTTC. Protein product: CASSRPTSLGLETYEQYF.

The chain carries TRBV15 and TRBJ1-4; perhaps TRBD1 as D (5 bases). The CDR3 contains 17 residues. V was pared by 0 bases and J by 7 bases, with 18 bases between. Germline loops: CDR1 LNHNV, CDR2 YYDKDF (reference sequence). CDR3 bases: TGTGCCACCAGCAGAGATCTAACTGTCGGGGCGGTTGAAAAACTGTTTTTT. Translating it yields CATSRDLTVGAVEKLFF.

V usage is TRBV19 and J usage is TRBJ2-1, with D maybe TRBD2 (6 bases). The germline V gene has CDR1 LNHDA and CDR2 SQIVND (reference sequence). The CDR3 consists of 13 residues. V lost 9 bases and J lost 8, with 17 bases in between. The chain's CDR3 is CASKTSRFDEQFF. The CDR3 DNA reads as TGTGCCAGCAAGACTAGTAGGTTCGATGAGCAGTTCTTC.

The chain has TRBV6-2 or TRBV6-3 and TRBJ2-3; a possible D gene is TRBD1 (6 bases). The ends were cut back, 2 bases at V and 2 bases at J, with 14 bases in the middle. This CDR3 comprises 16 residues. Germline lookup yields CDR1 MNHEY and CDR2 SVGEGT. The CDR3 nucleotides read TGTGCCAGCAGTTACGGTCGGCAGGGGCCCACAGATACGCAGTATTTT. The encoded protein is CASSYGRQGPTDTQYF.

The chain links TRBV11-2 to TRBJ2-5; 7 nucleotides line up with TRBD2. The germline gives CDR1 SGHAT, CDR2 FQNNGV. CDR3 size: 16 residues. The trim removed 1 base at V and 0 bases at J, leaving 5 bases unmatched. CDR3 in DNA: TGTGCCAGCAGCTTAGGGGCTAGCGGTTACCAAGAGACCCAGTACTTC. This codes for CASSLGASGYQETQYF.

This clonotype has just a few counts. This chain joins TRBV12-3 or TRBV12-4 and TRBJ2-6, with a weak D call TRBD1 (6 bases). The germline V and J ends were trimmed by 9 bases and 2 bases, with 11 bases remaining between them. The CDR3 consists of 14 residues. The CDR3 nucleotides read TGTGCCAGTCTGAACAGGGCTGGGGCCAACGTCCTGACTTTC. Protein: CASLNRAGANVLTF.

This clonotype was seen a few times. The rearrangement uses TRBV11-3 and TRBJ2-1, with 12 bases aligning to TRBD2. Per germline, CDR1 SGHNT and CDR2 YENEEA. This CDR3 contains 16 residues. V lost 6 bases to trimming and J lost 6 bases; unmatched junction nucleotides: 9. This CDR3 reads CASRKRTSGESNEQFF. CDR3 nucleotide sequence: TGTGCCAGCAGAAAACGGACTAGCGGGGAGTCCAATGAGCAGTTCTTC.

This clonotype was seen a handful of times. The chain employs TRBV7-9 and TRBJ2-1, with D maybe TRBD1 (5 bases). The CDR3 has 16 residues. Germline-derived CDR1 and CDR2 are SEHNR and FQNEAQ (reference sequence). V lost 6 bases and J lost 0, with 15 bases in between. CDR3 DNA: TGTGCCAGCAGACTTAAGACAGCTAGCTCCTACAATGAGCAGTTCTTC. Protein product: CASRLKTASSYNEQFF. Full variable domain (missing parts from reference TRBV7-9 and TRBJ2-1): DTGVSQNPRHKITKRGQNVTFRCDPISEHNRLYWYRQTLGQGPEFLTYFQNEAQLEKSRLLSDRFSAERPKGSFSTLEIQRTEQGDSAMYLCASRLKTASSYNEQFFGPGTRLTVL.

CDR3 loop: CATSGGQGARTYNEQFF. CDR3 sequence (DNA): TGTGCCACCAGCGGCGGGCAGGGGGCCAGAACCTACAATGAGCAGTTCTTC. The rearrangement uses TRBV15 and TRBJ2-1; 8 bases agree with TRBD1. Germline assignment: CDR1 LNHNV and CDR2 YYDKDF (reference sequence). The J segment lost 2 bases and the V segment lost 5 bases, leaving 11 bases of the junction unmatched. The CDR3 extends over 17 amino acids.

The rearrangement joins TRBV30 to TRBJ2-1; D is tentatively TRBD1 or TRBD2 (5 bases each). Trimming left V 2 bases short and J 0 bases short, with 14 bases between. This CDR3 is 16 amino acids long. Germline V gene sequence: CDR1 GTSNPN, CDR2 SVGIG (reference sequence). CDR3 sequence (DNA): TGTGCCTGGAGTCCCACGGGGCTCCTCTCCTACAATGAGCAGTTCTTC. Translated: CAWSPTGLLSYNEQFF.